This TCR beta chain was recorded in a study of OX40 agonist ivuxolimab in advanced cancers. Regarding the study in general: Ivuxolimab, which targeted the costimulatory receptor OX40 (CD134), was an agonistic, fully human IgG2 monoclonal antibody. Intravenous ivuxolimab was administered to patients every 2 weeks at six dose levels: 0.01, 0.1, 0.3, 1.5, 3 and 10 mg/kg. Of the approximately 53 patients in dose escalation, 19 had hepatocellular carcinoma, around 15 had melanoma, 9 had renal cell carcinoma and 9 had head and neck cancer. A male proportion of around 83% and a mean age of about 60 years, ranging from roughly 23 to 79, were recorded for the dose-escalation cohort. Patients were allowed to have had prior anti-PD-1, anti-PD-L1 or anti-CTLA-4 therapy, and 30% to 50% of the dose-escalation patients had previously received checkpoint inhibitors. Partial responses occurred in three dose-escalation patients: two with cutaneous melanoma and one with hepatocellular carcinoma. The purpose of peripheral TCRbeta sequencing was to test whether ivuxolimab changed TCR sequence diversity and led to clonal T-cell expansion. The monotherapy dose-escalation portion (N ≈ 50 patients) of the phase I ivuxolimab trial is reported in the paper.

Ends trimmed: V by 2 bases, J by 5 bases; bases unmatched to a gene: 3. The cysteine opens and the phenylalanine closes a CDR3 of 15 amino acids. The only DNA kept is the CDR3, 45 bases in frame from the first base. Reading the germline V gene gives CDR1 ENHRY and CDR2 SYGVKD. Genomic DNA was isolated from the sorted cells so that the TCRbeta CDR3 region could be sequenced. The immunoSEQ Assay was used to sequence the TCRbeta CDR3 regions. In its TCRdb copy, this immuneACCESS table keeps in-frame sequences only and misses some clones. Where compared with another copy, unresolved V genes explain less than half of these, and the others have no known cause. The sample table contains some 90,000 clones; only one count was recorded for roughly 86% of them. Together, the top ten hold approximately 4.8% of the sample. Patients with a history of autoimmune disease or receiving systemic immunosuppression were excluded from the trial. Peripheral blood for TCR sequencing was collected from all dose cohorts at baseline, on cycle 4 day 1, and on cycle 7 day 1. The samples were drawn from a first-in-human, open-label, multicenter phase I dose-escalation trial of ivuxolimab. Adults with locally advanced or metastatic melanoma, renal cell carcinoma, hepatocellular carcinoma or head and neck squamous cell carcinoma were enrolled in the trial. CD4+ and CD8+ T cells were sorted separately from peripheral blood before TCR sequencing.

What the work shows at the level of the full study, not this receptor alone: In partial responders in the 0.1-3.0 mg/kg groups, normalized peripheral clonal expansion was found to be among the lowest, especially among CD8+ T cells. Low levels of normalized T-cell clonal expansion were also seen in some patients who did not respond. At doses of 0.1 to 3.0 mg/kg, clonal expansion of both CD4+ and CD8+ T cells in blood was seen between baseline and week 6. After ivuxolimab, more expanded clones were found on average in CD8+ T cells than in CD4+ T cells. Which antigens the clonally expanded peripheral T cells were specific for was not determined.

On this clone itself: The specificity of this receptor is unknown. No base-level quality is on record; no much larger clone is a single base apart.

Sample: CD4+ or CD8+ T cells sorted from blood, taken in a trial of the OX40 agonist ivuxolimab. The rearrangement joined TRBV10-3 to TRBJ2-1; 10 of the junction bases match TRBD2. The TCR was taken from an adult with an advanced solid tumor such as melanoma, head and neck, liver or kidney cancer. The DNA reads as follows: TGTGCCATCAGTGAGACTAGCGGGACCCACAATGAGCAGTTCTTC. Its protein product is CAISETSGTHNEQFF.